The present entry profiles one T cell receptor beta chain with its context. Antigen: not known. The data were obtained in a study of T-cell memory formation after mild COVID-19. Turning to the study itself: Clustering of TCRs was largely donor specific. Points from the study as a whole: There was a balanced CD4/CD8 profile in clones contracting day 15 to 85, and later expanders leaned CD4+. Whether second-wave clones peaking at day 37 were SARS-CoV-2 specific went unconfirmed.

Using constant-segment primers, 5'RACE produced TCR alpha and TCR beta cDNA libraries carrying sample barcodes and UMIs. TCRdb independently ran MiXCR on the 5' RACE reads; one entry per CDR3 protein. Among some 150,000 distinct CDR3 sequences listed, more than 13% were seen once. The CDR3 is 14 amino acids. V was pared by 5 bases and J by 9 bases, with 17 bases between. CDR1 and CDR2 (germline): SEHNR, FQNEAQ (reference sequence). This TCR came from an adult woman who had mild COVID-19 (a few samples of this study predate the infection). Cell type and time point are not known. The chain recombines TRBV7-9 with TRBJ2-1; unclear D gene. Sequenced material: PBMCs or a T cell subset sorted from them (not recorded which). CDR3 in amino acids: CASSPANVRREQFF. Here the CDR3 DNA reads TGTGCCAGCAGCCCTGCGAACGTCCGGCGTGAGCAGTTCTTC.